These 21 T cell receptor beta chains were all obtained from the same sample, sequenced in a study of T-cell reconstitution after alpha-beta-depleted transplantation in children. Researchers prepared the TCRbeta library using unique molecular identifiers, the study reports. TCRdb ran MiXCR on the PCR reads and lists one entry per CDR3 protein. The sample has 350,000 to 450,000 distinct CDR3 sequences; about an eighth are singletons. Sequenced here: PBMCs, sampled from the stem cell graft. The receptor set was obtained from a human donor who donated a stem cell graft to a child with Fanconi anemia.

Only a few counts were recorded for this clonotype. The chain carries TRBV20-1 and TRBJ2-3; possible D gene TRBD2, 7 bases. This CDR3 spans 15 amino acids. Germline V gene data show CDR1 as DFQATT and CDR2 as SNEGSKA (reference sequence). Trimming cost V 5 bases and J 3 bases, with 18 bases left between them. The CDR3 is CSAGPRGGGTDTQYF. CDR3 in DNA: TGCAGTGCTGGGCCGAGGGGGGGCGGAACAGATACGCAGTATTTT.

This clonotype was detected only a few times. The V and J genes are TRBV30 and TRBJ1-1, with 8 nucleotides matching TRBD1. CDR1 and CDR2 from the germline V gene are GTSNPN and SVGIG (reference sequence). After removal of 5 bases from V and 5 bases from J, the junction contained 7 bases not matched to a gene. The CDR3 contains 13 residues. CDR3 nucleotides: TGTGCCTGGGACCCACAGGGGGGGACTGAAGCTTTCTTT. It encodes CAWDPQGGTEAFF.

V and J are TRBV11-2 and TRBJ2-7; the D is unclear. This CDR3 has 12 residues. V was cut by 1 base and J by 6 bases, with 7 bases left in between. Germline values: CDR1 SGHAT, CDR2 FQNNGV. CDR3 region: CASSLGLGEQYF. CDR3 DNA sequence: TGTGCCAGCAGCTTAGGTCTCGGCGAGCAGTACTTC.

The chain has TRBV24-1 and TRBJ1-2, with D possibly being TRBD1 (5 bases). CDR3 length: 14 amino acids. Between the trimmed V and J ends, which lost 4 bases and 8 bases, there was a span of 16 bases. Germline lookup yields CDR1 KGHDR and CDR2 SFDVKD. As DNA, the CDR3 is TGTGCCACCAGTGAAGCCGGCCGGGGCGAGGGCTACACCTTC. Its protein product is CATSEAGRGEGYTF.

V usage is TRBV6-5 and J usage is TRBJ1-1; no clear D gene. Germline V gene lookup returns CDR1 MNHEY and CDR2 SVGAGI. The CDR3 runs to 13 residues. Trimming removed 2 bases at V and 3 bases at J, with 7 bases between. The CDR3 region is CASSYLLDTEAFF. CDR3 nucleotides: TGTGCCAGCAGTTACCTTCTAGACACTGAAGCTTTCTTT.

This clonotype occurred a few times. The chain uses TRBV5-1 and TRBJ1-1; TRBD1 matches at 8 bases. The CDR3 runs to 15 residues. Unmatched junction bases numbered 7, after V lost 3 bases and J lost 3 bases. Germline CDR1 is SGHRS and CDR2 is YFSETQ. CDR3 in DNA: TGCGCCAGCAGCTATGGACAGGGCCTGGACACTGAAGCTTTCTTT. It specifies CASSYGQGLDTEAFF.

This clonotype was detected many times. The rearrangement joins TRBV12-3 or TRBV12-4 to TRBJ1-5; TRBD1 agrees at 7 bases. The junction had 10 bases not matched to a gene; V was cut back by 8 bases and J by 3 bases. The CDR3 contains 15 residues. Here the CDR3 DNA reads TGTGCCAGCCTCCTGGAGGGGGCGGTCAATCAGCCCCAGCATTTT. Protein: CASLLEGAVNQPQHF.

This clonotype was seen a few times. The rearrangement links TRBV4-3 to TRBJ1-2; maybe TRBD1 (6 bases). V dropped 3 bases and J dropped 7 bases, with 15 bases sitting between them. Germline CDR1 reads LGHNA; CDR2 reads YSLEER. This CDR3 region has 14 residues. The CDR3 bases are TGCGCCAGCAGCCAGGCTCGATTGGGGGCTGGCTACACCTTC. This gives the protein CASSQARLGAGYTF.

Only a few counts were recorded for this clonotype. The CDR3 protein is CASSLGQGSGYNEQFF. CDR3 nucleotides: TGTGCCAGCAGCTTGGGTCAAGGTAGCGGTTACAATGAGCAGTTCTTC. This chain connects TRBV5-5 to TRBJ2-1, with TRBD2 as a possible D gene (6 bases). Trimming shortened V by 0 bases and J by 4 bases, and 14 bases separated the two germline ends. In germline, CDR1 is SGHKS, CDR2 YYEKEE (reference sequence). The length of the CDR3 is 16 residues.

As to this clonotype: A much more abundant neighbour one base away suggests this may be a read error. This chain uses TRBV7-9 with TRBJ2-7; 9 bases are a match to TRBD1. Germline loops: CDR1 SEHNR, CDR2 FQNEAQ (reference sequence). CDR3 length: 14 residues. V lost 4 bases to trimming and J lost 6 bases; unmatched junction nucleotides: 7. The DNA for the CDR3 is TGTGCCAGCAGCTCCGGGACAGGGAATATCGAGCAGTACTTC. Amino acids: CASSSGTGNIEQYF.

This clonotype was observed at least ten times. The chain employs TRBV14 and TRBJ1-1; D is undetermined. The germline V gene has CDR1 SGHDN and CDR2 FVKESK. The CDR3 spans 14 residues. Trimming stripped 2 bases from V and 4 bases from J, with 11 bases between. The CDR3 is CASSQLQRATEAFF. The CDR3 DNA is TGTGCCAGCAGCCAACTCCAGAGGGCCACTGAAGCTTTCTTT.

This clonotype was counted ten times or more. The CDR3 is CSVGGSTEAFF. In DNA form, the CDR3 reads TGCAGCGTTGGGGGGAGCACTGAAGCTTTCTTT. The chain links TRBV29-1 to TRBJ1-1; TRBD1 is a possible D gene (5 bases). Germline CDR1 reads SQVTM; CDR2 reads ANQGSEA. V was clipped by 4 bases and J by 4 bases, with 7 bases between them. The CDR3 length is 11 residues.

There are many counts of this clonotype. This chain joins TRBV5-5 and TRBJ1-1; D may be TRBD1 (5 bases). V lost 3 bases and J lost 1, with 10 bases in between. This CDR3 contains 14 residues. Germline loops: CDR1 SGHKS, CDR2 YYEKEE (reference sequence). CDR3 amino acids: CASSSGHSNTEAFF. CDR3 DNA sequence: TGTGCCAGCAGCTCCGGACACTCGAACACTGAAGCTTTCTTT.

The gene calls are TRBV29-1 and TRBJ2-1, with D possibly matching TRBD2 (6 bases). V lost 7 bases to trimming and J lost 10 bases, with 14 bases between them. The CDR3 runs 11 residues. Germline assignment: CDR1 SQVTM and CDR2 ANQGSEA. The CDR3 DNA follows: TGCAGCGCGGCTCCAGGGAGGGAGCAGTTCTTC. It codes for CSAAPGREQFF.

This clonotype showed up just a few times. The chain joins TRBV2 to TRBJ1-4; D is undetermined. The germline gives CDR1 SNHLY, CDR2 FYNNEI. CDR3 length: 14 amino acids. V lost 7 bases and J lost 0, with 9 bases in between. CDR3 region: CASNRRPTNEKLFF. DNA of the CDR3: TGTGCCAGCAATCGTCGACCAACTAATGAAAAACTGTTTTTT.

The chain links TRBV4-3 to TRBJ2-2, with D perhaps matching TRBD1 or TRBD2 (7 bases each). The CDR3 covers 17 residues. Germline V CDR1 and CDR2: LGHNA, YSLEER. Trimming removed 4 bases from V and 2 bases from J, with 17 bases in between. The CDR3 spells CASSRVQGGANTGELFF. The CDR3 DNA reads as TGCGCCAGCAGCCGGGTTCAGGGGGGGGCCAACACCGGGGAGCTGTTTTTT.

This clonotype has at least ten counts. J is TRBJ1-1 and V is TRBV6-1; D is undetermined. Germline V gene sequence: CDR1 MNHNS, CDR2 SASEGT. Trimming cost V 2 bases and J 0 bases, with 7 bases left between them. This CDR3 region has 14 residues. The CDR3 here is CASSENPVNTEAFF. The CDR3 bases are TGTGCCAGCAGTGAAAACCCAGTGAACACTGAAGCTTTCTTT.

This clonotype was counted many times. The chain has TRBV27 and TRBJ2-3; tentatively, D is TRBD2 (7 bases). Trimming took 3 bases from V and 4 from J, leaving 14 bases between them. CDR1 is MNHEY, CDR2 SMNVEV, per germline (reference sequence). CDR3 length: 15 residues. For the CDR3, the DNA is TGTGCCAGCAGTTTCGGGGGGCGCGCCGCAGATACGCAGTATTTT. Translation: CASSFGGRAADTQYF.

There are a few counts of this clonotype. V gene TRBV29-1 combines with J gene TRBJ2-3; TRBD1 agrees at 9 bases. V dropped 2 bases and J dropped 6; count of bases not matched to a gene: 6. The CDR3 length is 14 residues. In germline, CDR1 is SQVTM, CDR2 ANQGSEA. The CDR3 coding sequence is TGCAGCGTTGAACAACGGACAGGGGTGGATACGCAGTATTTT. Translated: CSVEQRTGVDTQYF.

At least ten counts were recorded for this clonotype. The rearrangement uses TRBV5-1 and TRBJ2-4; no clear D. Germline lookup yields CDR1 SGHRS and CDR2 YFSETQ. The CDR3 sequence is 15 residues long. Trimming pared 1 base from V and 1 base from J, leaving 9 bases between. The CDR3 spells CASSLTFTAKNIQYF. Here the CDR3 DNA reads TGCGCCAGCAGCTTGACGTTTACTGCCAAAAACATTCAGTACTTC.

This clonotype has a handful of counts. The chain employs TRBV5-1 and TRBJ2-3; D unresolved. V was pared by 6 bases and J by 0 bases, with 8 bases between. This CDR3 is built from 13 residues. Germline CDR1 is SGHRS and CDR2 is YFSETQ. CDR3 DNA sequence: TGCGCCAGCAACGAACCTAGCACAGATACGCAGTATTTT. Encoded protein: CASNEPSTDTQYF.